This TCR beta chain appears in the sequencing data of a study of blood T cell repertoires in COVID-19. Some clones are missing from TCRdb's copy, which holds only in-frame ones; the method was immunoSEQ multiplex PCR. The table shows around 280,000 clones, with 90% occurring only once. Germline loops: CDR1 MNHEY, CDR2 SMNVEV (reference sequence). The ends lost 6 bases at V and 0 bases at J; junction bases unmatched: 7. The CDR3 runs 15 residues. Assignment of participants to cohorts was predicated upon participant-reported clinical history. Sequenced: PBMCs or T cells enriched from blood (not recorded which). This chain joins TRBV27 and TRBJ1-2; TRBD1 agrees at 7 bases. The sequence was obtained from a woman aged 18 to 35 with acute COVID-19. CDR3 region: CASRRGTATNYGYTF. DNA of the CDR3: TGTGCCAGCAGGCGAGGGACAGCTACTAACTATGGCTACACCTTC.